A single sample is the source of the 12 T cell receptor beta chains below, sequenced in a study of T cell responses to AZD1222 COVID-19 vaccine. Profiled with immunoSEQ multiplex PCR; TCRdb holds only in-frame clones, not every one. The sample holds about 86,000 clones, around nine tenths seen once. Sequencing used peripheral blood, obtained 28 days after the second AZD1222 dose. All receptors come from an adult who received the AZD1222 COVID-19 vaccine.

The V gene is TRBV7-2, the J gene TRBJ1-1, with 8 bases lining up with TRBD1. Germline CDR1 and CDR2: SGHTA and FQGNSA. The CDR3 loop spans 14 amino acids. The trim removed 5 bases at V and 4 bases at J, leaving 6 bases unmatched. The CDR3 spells CASSLGQVLTEAFF. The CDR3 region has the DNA TGTGCCAGCAGCCTGGGACAGGTCCTCACTGAAGCTTTCTTT.

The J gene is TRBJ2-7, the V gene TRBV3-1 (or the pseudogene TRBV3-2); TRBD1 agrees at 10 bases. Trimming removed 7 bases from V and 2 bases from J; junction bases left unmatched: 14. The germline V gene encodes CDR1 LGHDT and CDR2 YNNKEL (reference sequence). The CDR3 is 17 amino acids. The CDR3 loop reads CASTSSLTGQGTYEQYV. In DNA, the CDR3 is TGTGCCAGCACCTCAAGTCTAACGGGACAGGGGACCTACGAGCAGTACGTC.

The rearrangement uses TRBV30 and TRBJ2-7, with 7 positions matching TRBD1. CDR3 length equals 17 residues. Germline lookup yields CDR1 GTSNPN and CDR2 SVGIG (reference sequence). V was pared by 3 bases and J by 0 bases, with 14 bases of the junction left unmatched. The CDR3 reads CAWSPWGQTISSYEQYF. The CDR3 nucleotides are TGTGCCTGGAGCCCCTGGGGACAGACTATCTCCTCCTACGAGCAGTACTTC.

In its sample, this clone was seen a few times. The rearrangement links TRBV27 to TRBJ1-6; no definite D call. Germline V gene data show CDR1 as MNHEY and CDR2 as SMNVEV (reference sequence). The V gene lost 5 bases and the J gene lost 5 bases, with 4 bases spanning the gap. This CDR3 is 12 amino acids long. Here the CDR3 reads CASSPHNSPLHF. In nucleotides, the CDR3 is TGTGCCAGCAGTCCGCATAATTCACCCCTCCACTTT.

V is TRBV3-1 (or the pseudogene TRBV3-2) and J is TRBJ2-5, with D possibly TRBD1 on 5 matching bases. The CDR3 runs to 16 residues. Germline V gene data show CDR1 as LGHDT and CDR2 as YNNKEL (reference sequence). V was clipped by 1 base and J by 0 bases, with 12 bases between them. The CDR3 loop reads CASSQGTSGYQETQYF. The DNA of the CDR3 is TGTGCCAGCAGCCAAGGAACCTCAGGGTACCAAGAGACCCAGTACTTC.

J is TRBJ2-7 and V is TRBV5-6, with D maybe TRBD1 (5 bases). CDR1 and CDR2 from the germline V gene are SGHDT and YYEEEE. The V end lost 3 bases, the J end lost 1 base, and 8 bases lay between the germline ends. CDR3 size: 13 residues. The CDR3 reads CASSSGHSYEQYF. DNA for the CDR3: TGTGCCAGCAGCTCCGGACATTCCTACGAGCAGTACTTC.

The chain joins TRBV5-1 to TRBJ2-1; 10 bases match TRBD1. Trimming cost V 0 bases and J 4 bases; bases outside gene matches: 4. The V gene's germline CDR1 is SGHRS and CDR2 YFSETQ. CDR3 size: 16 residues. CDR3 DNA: TGCGCCAGCAGCTTGGGGGGACAGGGGATGTACAATGAGCAGTTCTTC. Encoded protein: CASSLGGQGMYNEQFF.

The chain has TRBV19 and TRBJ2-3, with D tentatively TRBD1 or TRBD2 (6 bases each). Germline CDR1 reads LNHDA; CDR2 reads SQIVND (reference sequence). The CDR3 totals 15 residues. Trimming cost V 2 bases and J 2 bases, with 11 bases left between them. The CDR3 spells CASSISGALTDTQYF. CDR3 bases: TGTGCCAGTAGTATATCGGGGGCTCTCACAGATACGCAGTATTTT.

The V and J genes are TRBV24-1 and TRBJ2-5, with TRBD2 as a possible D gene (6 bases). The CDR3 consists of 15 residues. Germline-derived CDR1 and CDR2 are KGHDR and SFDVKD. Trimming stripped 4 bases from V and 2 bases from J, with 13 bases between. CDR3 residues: CATSEGDLDQETQYF. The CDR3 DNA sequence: TGTGCCACCAGTGAGGGGGACTTGGATCAAGAGACCCAGTACTTC.

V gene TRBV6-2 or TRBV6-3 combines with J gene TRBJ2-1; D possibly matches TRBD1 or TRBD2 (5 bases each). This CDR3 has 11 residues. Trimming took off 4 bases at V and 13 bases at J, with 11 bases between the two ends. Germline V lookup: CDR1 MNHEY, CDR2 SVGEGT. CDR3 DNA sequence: TGTGCCAGCAGTTTAGGGGAGCGACAGTTCTTC. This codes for CASSLGERQFF.

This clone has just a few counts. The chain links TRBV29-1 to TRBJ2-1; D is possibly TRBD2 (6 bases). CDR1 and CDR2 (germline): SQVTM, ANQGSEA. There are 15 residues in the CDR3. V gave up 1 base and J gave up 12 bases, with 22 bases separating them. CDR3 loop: CSVEGRTSRTGGQFF. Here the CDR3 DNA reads TGCAGCGTTGAAGGGCGTACTAGCCGGACCGGTGGGCAGTTCTTC.

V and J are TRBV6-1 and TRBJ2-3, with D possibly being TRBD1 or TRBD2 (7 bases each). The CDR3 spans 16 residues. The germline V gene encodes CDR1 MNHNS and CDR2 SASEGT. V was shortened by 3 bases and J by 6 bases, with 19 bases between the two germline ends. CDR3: CASSEVGGGFSDTQYF. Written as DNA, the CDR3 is TGTGCCAGCAGTGAGGTGGGAGGGGGCTTCTCTGATACGCAGTATTTT.